This T cell receptor beta chain was retrieved from a study of blood T cell dynamics during melanoma immunotherapy. Study observations and caveats: The study could not tell melanoma-specific clones from general immune activation.

Stated time point: week 3, after first cycle of checkpoint inhibitor. Using immunoSEQ multiplex PCR, the repertoire was profiled, and TCRdb retains in-frame clones only, with some absent. The table shows about 19,000 clones, with about 90% occurring only once. Concerning this clone: Its antigen is not identified.

Germline V gene sequence: CDR1 MNHEY, CDR2 SMNVEV (reference sequence). Trimming removed 1 base from V and 5 bases from J; junction bases left unmatched: 11. The CDR3 length is 19 residues. The sample in question was blood, obtained from a patient treated with checkpoint blockade. The sequence was obtained from a human donor with melanoma. The chain joins TRBV27 to TRBJ2-3; 14 bases fit TRBD2. The CDR3 region has the DNA TGTGCCAGCAGTTTATGGGGACTAGCGGGAGAGTTGTTGGAAGATACGCAGTATTTT. This gives the protein CASSLWGLAGELLEDTQYF.